This T cell receptor (beta chain) came from a study of early T cells in non-severe SARS-CoV-2 infection. The overall study: Chains were unpaired, as sequencing was done on bulk RNA from unsorted whole blood. Overall study findings and caveats: Database matching using VDJdb favored anti-spike CD8 responses, with private and CD4 specificities left missing.

The CDR3 has 16 residues. Germline V lookup: CDR1 SGHNT, CDR2 YYREEE (reference sequence). V was trimmed by 2 bases and J by 0 bases, leaving 14 bases between them. cDNA molecules, individually, were tagged with unique molecular identifiers. Using its own MiXCR run on the 5' RACE reads, TCRdb lists one record per CDR3 protein. Among tens of thousands of distinct CDR3 sequences listed, approximately 13% were seen once. In the case of this clonotype: Its antigen is unknown.

The chain is built from TRBV5-4 and TRBJ1-1, with a tentative D call TRBD1 (6 bases). Sequenced material: whole blood. The sequence derives from an adult who was a healthcare worker with PCR-confirmed SARS-CoV-2 infection or an uninfected control (not recorded which). The CDR3 loop reads CASSFRGTNLNTEAFF. The CDR3, as DNA: TGTGCCAGCAGCTTCAGGGGCACAAACTTGAACACTGAAGCTTTCTTT. The full variable domain, its missing parts supplied by reference TRBV5-4 and TRBJ1-1, is ETGVTQSPTHLIKTRGQQVTLRCSSQSGHNTVSWYQQALGQGPQFIFQYYREEENGRGNFPPRFSGLQFPNYSSELNVNALELDDSALYLCASSFRGTNLNTEAFFGQGTRLTVV.